One and the same sample provided the 11 T cell receptor beta chains below, sequenced in a study of shared clonotypes between healthy human individuals. Sequencing was performed with immunoSEQ multiplex PCR; in TCRdb, only in-frame clones are kept and a portion is missing. The sample shows 2 million to 2.5 million clones, approximately 96% of them seen only once. Input material: naive CD4+ T cells sorted from blood. Subset noted: CD45RA+ positively selected. All receptors come from a young man in good health.

The rearrangement joins TRBV10-3 to TRBJ2-2; 13 nucleotides agree with TRBD2. The junction had 4 bases not matched to a gene; V was cut back by 10 bases and J by 5 bases. The CDR3 spans 14 residues. Looked up from germline, CDR1 is ENHRY and CDR2 is SYGVKD. CDR3 residues: CATALAGGTGELFF. CDR3 nucleotide sequence: TGTGCCACCGCACTAGCGGGGGGGACCGGGGAGCTGTTTTTT.

The chain carries TRBV2 and TRBJ1-4; no firm D call. The V and J ends lost 4 bases and 3 bases respectively, with 12 bases between them. The CDR3 is made up of 15 amino acids. Germline V lookup: CDR1 SNHLY, CDR2 FYNNEI. CDR3 loop: CASSARGLPNEKLFF. The CDR3 DNA reads as TGTGCCAGCAGTGCCCGTGGGTTGCCTAATGAAAAACTGTTTTTT.

In this sample, this clone turned up once. Other DNA sequences in this sample translate to the same CDR3. V and J are TRBV9 and TRBJ1-3; D is unclear. CDR1 and CDR2 from the germline V gene are SGDLS and YYNGEE. V was trimmed by 2 bases and J by 0 bases, leaving 6 bases between them. The CDR3 is 14 amino acids. CDR3 residues: CASSVGNSGNTIYF. The CDR3 DNA follows: TGTGCCAGCAGCGTCGGGAACTCTGGAAACACCATATATTTT.

This clone was seen only a few times. This rearrangement joins TRBV10-3 to TRBJ1-1; D is ambiguous. This CDR3 has 12 amino acids. The germline gives CDR1 ENHRY, CDR2 SYGVKD. V lost 7 bases and J lost 1, with 7 bases in between. The CDR3 sequence: CAITAGNTEAFF. CDR3 in DNA: TGTGCCATCACAGCCGGGAACACTGAAGCTTTCTTT.

The chain joins TRBV6-5 to TRBJ2-2, with TRBD1 as a possible D gene (6 bases). This CDR3 has 16 amino acids. Germline V gives CDR1 MNHEY, CDR2 SVGAGI. The germline V and J ends were trimmed by 2 bases and 7 bases, with 17 bases remaining between them. This CDR3 is CASSYGGSRQVGELFF. CDR3 bases: TGTGCCAGCAGTTACGGGGGCTCCCGCCAGGTCGGGGAGCTGTTTTTT.

The genes are TRBV6-5 and TRBJ1-5, with D perhaps matching TRBD1 (5 bases). V lost 2 bases and J lost 4, with 12 bases in between. CDR1 MNHEY and CDR2 SVGAGI come from the germline V gene. The CDR3 loop spans 15 amino acids. CDR3: CASSYRAGRNQPQHF. Written as DNA, the CDR3 is TGTGCCAGCAGTTACAGGGCAGGGCGGAATCAGCCCCAGCATTTT.

The genes are TRBV5-6 and TRBJ2-7, with 12 bases matching TRBD1. The junction had 8 bases not matched to a gene; V was cut back by 4 bases and J by 6 bases. The germline gives CDR1 SGHDT, CDR2 YYEEEE. This CDR3 is 15 amino acids long. The CDR3 spells CASSPRGTGGTEQYF. Here the CDR3 DNA reads TGTGCCAGCAGCCCGCGTGGGACAGGGGGCACCGAGCAGTACTTC.

V usage is TRBV18 and J usage is TRBJ1-5, with D unclear. This CDR3 contains 15 residues. Germline V lookup: CDR1 KGHSH, CDR2 LQKENI. V was clipped by 2 bases and J by 0 bases, with 8 bases between them. The CDR3 DNA reads TGTGCCAGCTCACCAATGGGGAATAGCAATCAGCCCCAGCATTTT. Its translation: CASSPMGNSNQPQHF.

The gene calls are TRBV4-1 and TRBJ1-2, with 12 bases that match TRBD1. With 0 bases clipped from V and 4 bases from J, the junction kept 3 bases outside the gene matches. Germline V CDR1 and CDR2: MGHRA, YSYEKL. The CDR3 spans 16 residues. Here the CDR3 reads CASSQDGTGGRYGYTF. The CDR3 DNA is TGCGCCAGCAGCCAAGATGGGACAGGGGGCCGCTATGGCTACACCTTC.

The rearrangement joins TRBV28 to TRBJ2-1; perhaps TRBD1 as D (5 bases). This CDR3 is 14 amino acids long. V shed 6 bases and J shed 7 bases, with 16 bases lying between them. Germline CDR1 is MDHEN and CDR2 is SYDVKM. The CDR3 nucleotides are TGTGCCAGCAGCCAGGGATCCGTGGTAAATGAGCAGTTCTTC. Encoded protein: CASSQGSVVNEQFF. Together with reference TRBV28 and TRBJ2-1, the CDR3 gives the full variable domain: DVKVTQSSRYLVKRTGEKVFLECVQDMDHENMFWYRQDPGLGLRLIYFSYDVKMKEKGDIPEGYSVSREKKERFSLILESASTNQTSMYLCASSQGSVVNEQFFGPGTRLTVL.

The CDR3 DNA reads TGTGCCAGTAGTATATCAATCGGGACTAGCTGGACCGGGGAGCTGTTTTTT. Translation gives CASSISIGTSWTGELFF. The chain uses TRBV19 and TRBJ2-2; the match to TRBD2 covers 9 bases. V trimming: 2 bases; J trimming: 5 bases; junction bases outside the gene matches: 9. Germline-derived CDR1 and CDR2 are LNHDA and SQIVND (reference sequence). CDR3 length: 17 amino acids. Full variable domain (remainder filled in from reference TRBV19 and TRBJ2-2): DGGITQSPKYLFRKEGQNVTLSCEQNLNHDAMYWYRQDPGQGLRLIYYSQIVNDFQKGDIAEGYSVSREKKESFPLTVTSAQKNPTAFYLCASSISIGTSWTGELFFGEGSRLTVL.